Shown below are 32 T cell receptor delta chains from a single sample sequenced in a study of gamma-delta T cells after stem cell transplantation listed by TCRdb under 2016. Receptors were amplified or captured by RT-PCR. The sequencer listed for this sample is Illumina MiSeq. Identical DNA sequences were merged into single rows after TCRdb reprocessed the public reads with CATT. The sample profile shows about 2,600 delta-chain clones; 1.5% to 2% of them were found once. Roughly two fifths of the sample rests with the top ten. Sequencing input: gamma-delta T cells. The source is a human donor. It is not recorded whose cells these are; they may come from a transplant donor.

The rearrangement links TRDV1 to TRDJ1; 8 nucleotides match TRDD3. This CDR3 spans 21 amino acids. Germline assignment: CDR1 TSWWSYY and CDR2 QGS. V shed 4 bases, J shed 0 bases, and the junction held 22 bases outside the gene matches. The CDR3 protein is CALGGLTFQSGGLPDTDKLIF. CDR3 sequence (DNA): TGTGCTCTTGGGGGACTCACTTTCCAGTCTGGGGGACTTCCTGACACCGATAAACTCATCTTT.

The chain has TRDV2 and TRDJ4; 7 bases fit TRDD3. The V and J ends lost 0 bases and 4 bases, in that order; junction bases with no gene match: 22. The CDR3 spans 19 residues. CDR1 is GEAIGNYY and CDR2 is EKD in the germline V gene. CDR3 nucleotides: TGTGCCTGTGACACCGTCATCCCCGCCAGTTCTTCTGGGGGTAAACCCCTGATCTTT. This sequence encodes CACDTVIPASSSGGKPLIF.

By sample share, this clone is hyperexpanded (1% or more). At the DNA level, this CDR3 is encoded by other sequences in the same sample as well. The chain carries TRDV2 and TRDJ3; 7 nucleotides align to TRDD3. The V segment lost 0 bases and the J segment 1 base; nucleotides outside the gene matches: 26. The CDR3 has 25 residues. Germline lookup yields CDR1 GEAIGNYY and CDR2 EKD. Here the CDR3 DNA reads TGTGCCTGTGACACCGTGAGTGGATGGGGGACCCCGCTTCGTTTATCGTCCTGGGACACCCGACAGATGTTTTTC. Translating gives CACDTVSGWGTPLRLSSWDTRQMFF.

This clone was picked up a small number of times. This sequence is one base from a far larger clone and is likely a read error. Distinct nucleotide sequences in the sample also encode this CDR3. The rearrangement links TRDV2 to TRDJ3; D is uncertain. V lost 0 bases to trimming and J lost 0 bases, with 11 bases between them. From germline, CDR1 is GEAIGNYY and CDR2 EKD. CDR3 length: 18 residues. The CDR3 DNA is TGTGCCTGTGACACCGCGGGAATTAGCTCCTGGGACACCCGACAGATGTTTTTC. It encodes CACDTAGISSWDTRQMFF.

In its sample, this clone ranks as medium-sized. The chain is built from TRDV2 and TRDJ1; 7 nucleotides match TRDD3. CDR1 and CDR2 from the germline V gene are GEAIGNYY and EKD. This CDR3 region has 15 residues. Trimming removed 0 bases from V and 4 bases from J; junction bases left unmatched: 7. CDR3 sequence (DNA): TGTGCCTGTGACACCGTGGGGGACCCCTTCGATAAACTCATCTTT. Its translation: CACDTVGDPFDKLIF.

Concerning this clone: TCRdb's entry gives the protein of a much larger clone, which mismatches this DNA's translation at residue 12, likely from a read error; the protein reported here is translated from the DNA. This chain uses TRDV2 with TRDJ2, with 13 nucleotides matching TRDD3. The V and J ends lost 0 bases and 7 bases, in that order; junction bases with no gene match: 7. Germline loops: CDR1 GEAIGNYY, CDR2 EKD. CDR3 length equals 17 residues. The CDR3 sequence: CACDTLTGGYGEAQLFF. Here the CDR3 DNA reads TGTGCCTGTGACACCCTCACTGGGGGATACGGGGAAGCACAACTCTTCTTT.

The chain carries TRDV2 and TRDJ1, with 10 positions matching TRDD3. In germline, CDR1 is GEAIGNYY, CDR2 EKD. The CDR3 runs 17 residues. After removal of 0 bases from V and 3 bases from J, the junction contained 9 bases not matched to a gene. As DNA, the CDR3 is TGTGCCTGTGACACCCTGGGGGATATTCCCCCCGCCGATAAACTCATCTTT. Amino acids: CACDTLGDIPPADKLIF.

This clone appeared a few times. The protein TCRdb gives is from a much larger clone and does not agree with this DNA's translation at residue 10, likely a read error; the protein shown here comes from the DNA. This chain links TRDV3 with TRDJ1; no clear D gene. Germline lookup yields CDR1 TVYSNPD and CDR2 GDNSRS (reference sequence). The CDR3 sequence is 14 residues long. The CDR3 protein is CAFRSWSRTGKLIF. The DNA of the CDR3 is TGTGCCTTTAGATCCTGGAGTAGGACCGGTAAACTCATCTTT. Combining the CDR3 with reference TRDV3 and TRDJ1 gives the whole variable domain CDKVTQSSPDQTVASGSEVVLLCTYDTVYSNPDLFWYRIRPDYSFQFVFYGDNSRSEGADFTQGRFSVKHILTQKAFHLVISPVRTEDSATYYCAFRSWSRTGKLIFGKGTRVTVEP.

Within the sample, this clone is medium-sized. The chain combines TRDV2 with TRDJ1; 7 bases are shared with TRDD3. V shed 0 bases and J 0 bases; nucleotides not matched to a gene: 6. In germline, CDR1 is GEAIGNYY, CDR2 EKD. The CDR3 consists of 16 residues. CDR3 sequence reads: CACDTVGGFYTDKLIF. CDR3 nucleotide sequence: TGTGCCTGTGACACCGTAGGGGGATTCTACACCGATAAACTCATCTTT.

Comments on this clone: A far larger clone differs by one base, so this is likely a read error. This chain connects TRDV2 to TRDJ1; 10 bases map to TRDD3. V was pared by 0 bases and J by 2 bases, with 17 bases of the junction left unmatched. The CDR3 contains 20 residues. From germline, CDR1 is GEAIGNYY and CDR2 EKD. In DNA, the CDR3 is TGTGCCTGTGACACCGTCGTACCGGGGGATACGGGGATTCGGACCGATAAACTCATCTTT. Amino acid sequence: CACDTVVPGDTGIRTDKLIF.

With respect to this clone: A read error is likely here: a far larger clone is one base away. This specimen includes other DNA sequences encoding the same CDR3. The chain uses TRDV1 and TRDJ1; possible D gene TRDD2, 5 bases. The V gene's germline CDR1 is TSWWSYY and CDR2 QGS. The CDR3 is 15 residues long. The CDR3 coding sequence is TGTGCTCTTGGGGCCAGTACGTTCCCTACCGATAAACTTATCTTT. Translating gives CALGASTFPTDKLIF.

This clone is labeled medium-sized. The chain employs TRDV2 and TRDJ3; TRDD3 agrees at 11 bases. The trim removed 1 base at V and 4 bases at J, leaving 14 bases unmatched. The CDR3 sequence is 21 residues long. The germline gives CDR1 GEAIGNYY, CDR2 EKD. The CDR3 nucleotides read TGTGCCTGTGACACGGTGATTGGGGGATACGCGGTGGCTTGGGACACCCGACAGATGTTTTTC. It yields the protein CACDTVIGGYAVAWDTRQMFF.

Remarks on this clone: It may be a read error: a sequence one base away is much more abundant. The chain recombines TRDV2 with TRDJ3, with 13 bases lining up with TRDD3. Germline CDR1 GEAIGNYY, CDR2 EKD. This CDR3 comprises 20 residues. The CDR3 loop reads CACDSVLGDTRIWGTRQMFF. The CDR3 region has the DNA TGTGCCTGTGACTCCGTACTGGGGGATACGCGTATCTGGGGCACCCGACAGATGTTTTTC.

This clone came up a few times. TCRdb's entry gives the protein of a much larger clone, which mismatches this DNA's translation at residue 10, likely from a read error; the protein reported here is translated from the DNA. This chain uses TRDV2 with TRDJ1, with TRDD3 matching over 10 bases. The trim removed 3 bases at V and 0 bases at J, leaving 6 bases unmatched. Germline V gene lookup returns CDR1 GEAIGNYY and CDR2 EKD. This CDR3 is 16 amino acids long. CDR3 DNA: TGTGCCTGTGACGACCTACTGGGGGATGACACCGATAAACTCATCTTT. Amino acids: CACDDLLGDDTDKLIF.

This clone was observed a handful of times. One base away lies a much larger clone, so this may be a sequencing read error. In the same sample, other DNA sequences code for this CDR3. The chain combines TRDV1 with TRDJ1, with 10 nucleotides matching TRDD3. Losses at the gene ends were 3 bases for V and 3 bases for J; bases not matched to a gene: 13. This CDR3 comprises 18 residues. CDR1 is TSWWSYY and CDR2 is QGS in the germline V gene. In DNA, the CDR3 is TGTGCTCTTGGGGAGCTCGAGGTACTGGGGGATGGCGCCGATAAACTCATCTTT. Translation gives CALGELEVLGDGADKLIF.

This clone is deemed large. The same CDR3 can be traced to other DNA sequences in this sample. The J gene is TRDJ3, the V gene TRDV2; possibly TRDD3 for D (6 bases). The germline V gene has CDR1 GEAIGNYY and CDR2 EKD. The CDR3 spans 18 residues. V lost 0 bases to trimming and J lost 0 bases, with 11 bases between them. CDR3 in DNA: TGTGCCTGTGACACCGGCTGGGGAAGCTCCTGGGACACCCGACAGATGTTTTTC. Translation gives CACDTGWGSSWDTRQMFF.

By share of the sample, this clone is medium-sized. Given a far larger clone just one base away, this is likely a sequencing read error. Other DNA sequences within the sample encode an identical CDR3. The genes are TRDV2 and TRDJ1; 13 nucleotides match TRDD3. The V gene's germline CDR1 is GEAIGNYY and CDR2 EKD. The CDR3 consists of 18 residues. The DNA for the CDR3 is TGTGCCTGTGACATCACCCCCTACTGGGGGATACGCACCGATAAACTCATCTTC. Residues: CACDITPYWGIRTDKLIF.

By sample fraction, this clone is medium-sized. This rearrangement joins TRDV2 to TRDJ1, with 8 positions matching TRDD3. With 0 bases clipped from V and 4 bases from J, the junction kept 12 bases outside the gene matches. The CDR3 runs to 17 residues. Germline CDR1 GEAIGNYY, CDR2 EKD. The CDR3 nucleotides are TGTGCCTGTGACACCCTGGGGGACCGATCGGGGATCGATAAACTCATCTTT. Amino acid sequence: CACDTLGDRSGIDKLIF.

This clone was seen more than once but under ten times. The junction shows a germline mismatch at one end, possibly a read error. The chain has TRDV1 and TRDJ1; 9 nucleotides line up with TRDD3. The CDR3 is 21 residues long. CDR1 is TSWWSYY and CDR2 is QGS in the germline V gene. This CDR3 reads CALGELEVLGERPQYTDKPIF. The CDR3 DNA reads TGTGCTCTTGGGGAACTCGAGGTACTGGGGGAACGGCCCCAGTACACCGATAAACCCATCTTT.

This clone appeared a few times. Other nucleotide sequences in the sample specify the same CDR3. The chain employs TRDV2 and TRDJ1; 13 bases are a match to TRDD3. After removal of 3 bases from V and 1 base from J, the junction contained 7 bases not matched to a gene. CDR1 is GEAIGNYY and CDR2 is EKD in the germline V gene. The CDR3 contains 17 residues. This chain's CDR3 is CACDSLLGDTLTDKLIF. The CDR3 DNA is TGTGCCTGTGACTCTTTACTGGGGGATACGCTCACCGATAAACTCATCTTT.

This clone was picked up a small number of times. Translating this DNA gives a protein that differs at residue 13 from the TCRdb one, which belongs to a much larger clone; a read error is likely, and the protein shown is this translation. The chain employs TRDV2 and TRDJ1, with D uncertain. CDR3 size: 15 residues. In germline, CDR1 is GEAIGNYY, CDR2 EKD. As DNA, the CDR3 is TGTGCCTGTGACACGTTGTACTCAGCCGGCGATAAACCCATCTTT. Its translation: CACDTLYSAGDKPIF.

This clone was detected a few times. The gene calls are TRDV1 and TRDJ1, with TRDD3 matching over 7 bases. With 2 bases clipped from V and 10 bases from J, the junction kept 37 bases outside the gene matches. Germline V gene lookup returns CDR1 TSWWSYY and CDR2 QGS. The CDR3 runs 23 residues. CDR3 coding DNA: TGTGCTCTTGGGGAATCATTCCGGTGGTGGTTCCCACGTTACTGGGGTCCGGGCGGGATACTCATCTTT. This gives the protein CALGESFRWWFPRYWGPGGILIF.

By sample fraction, this clone is medium-sized (0.01 to 0.1%). DNA of the CDR3: TGTGCCTGTGACACCTTTACTGGCTCCAGCTCCTGGGACACCCGACAGATGTTTTTC. Translated: CACDTFTGSSSWDTRQMFF. The rearrangement uses TRDV2 and TRDJ3, with a tentative D call TRDD3 (5 bases). V lost 0 bases to trimming and J lost 0 bases, with 14 bases between them. The CDR3 is made up of 19 amino acids. CDR1 GEAIGNYY and CDR2 EKD come from the germline V gene.

This clone is medium-sized by share. The sample has other DNA sequences that encode this CDR3 too. The chain links TRDV2 to TRDJ1; 12 positions agree with TRDD3. In germline, CDR1 is GEAIGNYY, CDR2 EKD. CDR3 length: 18 residues. Germline trimming cut 0 bases from V and 2 bases from J; bases unmatched to any gene: 9. This chain's CDR3 is CACDTVQLGDTGTDKLIF. DNA for the CDR3: TGTGCCTGTGACACCGTTCAACTGGGGGATACTGGGACCGATAAACTCATCTTT.

This clone was counted only a few times. TCRdb's entry gives the protein of a much larger clone, which mismatches this DNA's translation at residue 15, likely from a read error; the protein reported here is translated from the DNA. V gene TRDV1 combines with J gene TRDJ1; 7 bases align to TRDD3. This CDR3 contains 19 residues. Germline V lookup: CDR1 TSWWSYY, CDR2 QGS. In nucleotides, the CDR3 is TGTGCTCTTGGGGAATTTCTCAACCTACTTACTGGGGTTACCGTTAAACTCATCTTT. Its translation: CALGEFLNLLTGVTVKLIF.

This clone was found a few times. The genes are TRDV2 and TRDJ1; 10 bases align to TRDD3. The CDR3 covers 16 residues. The ends lost 3 bases at V and 0 bases at J; junction bases unmatched: 6. Looked up from germline, CDR1 is GEAIGNYY and CDR2 is EKD. The CDR3 nucleotides are TGTGCCTGTGACTCTCTACTGGGGGATTACACCGATAAACTCATCTTT. Amino acid sequence: CACDSLLGDYTDKLIF.

Worth noting for this clone: This clone may be a read error of a much larger clone one base away. Other DNA sequences in this specimen translate into the identical CDR3. CDR3 sequence reads: CACDTLGDTPNTDKLIF. CDR3 sequence (DNA): TGTGCCTGTGACACGCTGGGAGATACGCCGAACACCGATAAACTCATCTTT. The rearrangement joins TRDV2 to TRDJ1, with D tentatively TRDD3 (6 bases). Germline V gene lookup returns CDR1 GEAIGNYY and CDR2 EKD. The V end lost 1 base, the J end lost 0 bases, and 17 bases lay between the germline ends. This CDR3 has 17 amino acids.

Only a few counts were recorded for this clone. A far larger clone is only one base removed, so a read error is likely. Other DNA sequences in this specimen translate into the identical CDR3. V gene TRDV2 combines with J gene TRDJ1; 10 nucleotides align to TRDD3. This CDR3 has 17 residues. Germline CDR1 GEAIGNYY, CDR2 EKD. J was trimmed by 1 base and V by 2 bases; bases with no gene match: 9. The CDR3 loop is CACDKLGDLGLTDKLIF. The CDR3 nucleotides read TGTGCCTGTGACAAACTGGGGGATCTGGGTCTCACCGATAAACTCATCTTT.

This clone was found a few times. A much larger clone lies one base from this, so it may be a read error. Other DNA sequences in the sample encode the same CDR3. V and J are TRDV2 and TRDJ1, with TRDD3 identical over 10 bases. Looked up from germline, CDR1 is GEAIGNYY and CDR2 is EKD. Losses at the gene ends were 1 base for V and 0 bases for J; bases not matched to a gene: 16. The CDR3 consists of 20 residues. The DNA of the CDR3 is TGTGCCTGTGACACTCTACGATCCGGGGGATACGATCGGGACACCGATAAACTCATCTTT. Its translation: CACDTLRSGGYDRDTDKLIF.

This clone is large (0.1 to 1%) within its sample. This sample also contains other DNA sequences that code for the same CDR3. The genes are TRDV2 and TRDJ2; 11 nucleotides match TRDD3. Germline loops: CDR1 GEAIGNYY, CDR2 EKD. This CDR3 has 18 amino acids. The J segment lost 11 bases and the V segment lost 0 bases, leaving 16 bases of the junction unmatched. The CDR3 bases are TGTGCCTGTGACACCGTAGCAGGAGTGGGGGATACGCTGGGTCAACTCTTCTTT. It codes for CACDTVAGVGDTLGQLFF.

About this clone: A much bigger clone sits one base away, suggesting this may be a read error. At the DNA level, this CDR3 is encoded by other sequences in the same sample as well. This rearrangement joins TRDV2 to TRDJ1; the match to TRDD3 covers 8 bases. After removal of 7 bases from V and 0 bases from J, the junction contained 12 bases not matched to a gene. Germline V gene data show CDR1 as GEAIGNYY and CDR2 as EKD. The CDR3 has 16 residues. The chain's CDR3 is CACDALGDRNTDKLIF. CDR3 DNA sequence: TGTGCCTGCGACGCTCTGGGGGACCGTAACACCGATAAACTCATCTTT.

This clone ranks as medium-sized. A far larger clone differs by one base, so this is likely a read error. In the same sample, other DNA sequences code for this CDR3. This sequence joins TRDV2 and TRDJ3; 7 bases match TRDD3. The CDR3 totals 25 residues. Germline V gives CDR1 GEAIGNYY, CDR2 EKD. CDR3 in DNA: TGCGCCTGTGACACCGTGAGTGGATGGGGGACCCCGCTTCGTTTATCGTCCTGGGACACCCGACAGATGTTTTTC. This translates into CACDTVSGWGTPLRLSSWDTRQMFF.